This T cell receptor beta chain is from a study of cytomegalovirus exposure and HLA in healthy donors. Use of 60 Vbeta and 13 Jbeta primers characterized the PCR. Assay: immunoSEQ multiplex PCR; the TCRdb copy retains only in-frame clones and omits some. The data show 160,000 or so clones, around three quarters seen once. Germline CDR1 is SGHNT and CDR2 is YYREEE (reference sequence). The V gene lost 4 bases and the J gene lost 5 bases, with 12 bases spanning the gap. This CDR3 is 13 amino acids long. This clone occurred a few times. The receptor was derived from a woman aged 35 to 49 in good health and CMV-seronegative. The rearrangement links TRBV5-4 to TRBJ2-5; no clear D. The sample comprised PBMCs. The CDR3 DNA is TGTGCCAGCAGCGAGGATCCGGAGGAGACCCAGTACTTC. Translating gives CASSEDPEETQYF.